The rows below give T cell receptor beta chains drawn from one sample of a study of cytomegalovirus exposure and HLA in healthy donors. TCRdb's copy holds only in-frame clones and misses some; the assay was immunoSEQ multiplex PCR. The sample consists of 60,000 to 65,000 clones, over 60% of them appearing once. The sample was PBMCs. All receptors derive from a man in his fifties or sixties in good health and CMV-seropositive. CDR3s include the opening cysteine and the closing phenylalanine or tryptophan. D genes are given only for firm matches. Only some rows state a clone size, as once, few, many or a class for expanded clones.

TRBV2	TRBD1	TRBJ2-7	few	CASLDRGYEQYF	TGTGCCAGCCTGGACAGGGGGTACGAGCAGTACTTC
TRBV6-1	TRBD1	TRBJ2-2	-	CASNNRDRGAGELFF	TGTGCCAGCAACAACCGGGACAGGGGGGCCGGGGAGCTGTTTTTT
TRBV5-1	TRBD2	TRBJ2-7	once	CASSASGGRYEQYF	TGCGCCAGCAGCGCAAGCGGGGGGCGGTACGAGCAGTACTTC
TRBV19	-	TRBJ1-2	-	CASSIRFGGNYGYTF	TGTGCCAGTAGTATTAGGTTCGGGGGTAACTATGGCTACACCTTC
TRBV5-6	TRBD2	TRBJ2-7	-	CASSLASGYEQYF	TGTGCCAGCAGCTTGGCTAGCGGCTACGAGCAGTACTTC
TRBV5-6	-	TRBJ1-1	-	CASSPTGGGTEAFF	TGTGCCAGCAGCCCAACGGGAGGGGGCACTGAAGCTTTCTTT
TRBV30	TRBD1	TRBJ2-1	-	CAWSVSRSGTVSYNEQFF	TGTGCCTGGAGTGTTTCGAGGTCCGGGACAGTCTCCTACAATGAGCAGTTCTTC
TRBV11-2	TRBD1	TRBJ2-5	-	CASTLNRGSETQYF	TGTGCCAGCACCCTTAACAGGGGATCAGAGACCCAGTACTTC
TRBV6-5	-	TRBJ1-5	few	CASSYSTRQPQHF	TGTGCCAGCAGTTACTCGACTCGTCAGCCCCAGCATTTT
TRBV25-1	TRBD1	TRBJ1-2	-	CASSPRALQGAAGYTF	TGTGCCAGCAGTCCCCGTGCCTTACAGGGGGCGGCGGGCTACACCTTC
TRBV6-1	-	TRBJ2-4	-	CASSEAWCPHIQYF	TGTGCCAGCAGTGAAGCGTGGTGCCCCCACATCCAGTACTTC
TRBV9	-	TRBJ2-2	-	CASSPTTATPRELFF	TGTGCCAGCAGCCCCACTACCGCGACCCCCCGGGAGCTGTTTTTT
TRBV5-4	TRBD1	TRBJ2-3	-	CASSFPRQGMTDTQYF	TGTGCCAGCAGCTTCCCTAGACAGGGAATGACAGATACGCAGTATTTT
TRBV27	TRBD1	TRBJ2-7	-	CASSLIGQGLYEQYF	TGTGCCAGCAGTTTAATAGGACAGGGTCTTTACGAGCAGTACTTC
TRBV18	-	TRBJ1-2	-	CASSPRGTLNYGYTF	TGTGCCAGCTCACCAAGGGGGACACTTAACTATGGCTACACCTTC
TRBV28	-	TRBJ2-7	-	CASGSSYEQYF	TGTGCCAGCGGGAGTTCCTACGAGCAGTACTTC
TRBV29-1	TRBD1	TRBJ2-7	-	CSVEGGTGVYEQYF	TGCAGCGTTGAGGGCGGGACAGGGGTGTACGAGCAGTACTTC
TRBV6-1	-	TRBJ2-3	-	CASSEAGRDTQYF	TGTGCCAGCAGTGAAGCGGGGAGAGATACGCAGTATTTT
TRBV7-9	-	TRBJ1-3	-	CASLGRSSSGNTIYF	TGTGCCAGCCTGGGCAGATCGAGCTCTGGAAACACCATATATTTT
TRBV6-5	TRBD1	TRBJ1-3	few	CARWDRVSGNTIYF	TGTGCCCGCTGGGACAGGGTTTCTGGAAACACCATATATTTT
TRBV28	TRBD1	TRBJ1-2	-	CASSSRTGGITNYGYTF	TGTGCCAGCAGTTCTCGGACAGGGGGCATAACTAACTATGGCTACACCTTC
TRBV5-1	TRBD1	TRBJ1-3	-	CASSAEGGTSGNTIYF	TGCGCCAGCAGCGCGGAAGGGGGCACTTCTGGAAACACCATATATTTT
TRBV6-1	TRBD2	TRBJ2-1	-	CASSERAGGYNEQFF	TGTGCCAGCAGTGAAAGAGCGGGGGGATACAATGAGCAGTTCTTC
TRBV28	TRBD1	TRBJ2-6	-	CATLETQGAAGANVLTF	TGTGCCACCTTGGAAACACAGGGGGCGGCTGGGGCCAACGTCCTGACTTTC
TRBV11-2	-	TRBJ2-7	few	CASRERGGLLYF	TGTGCCAGCAGAGAAAGGGGGGGCCTCCTGTACTTC
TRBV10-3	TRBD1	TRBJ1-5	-	CAISGDRGFDQPQHF	TGTGCCATCAGTGGGGACAGGGGGTTCGATCAGCCCCAGCATTTT
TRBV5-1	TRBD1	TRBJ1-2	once	CASKNGQGAGYGYTF	TGCGCCAGCAAAAACGGACAGGGGGCTGGCTATGGCTACACCTTC
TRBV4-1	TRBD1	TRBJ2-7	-	CASSQESVWDRVSYEQYF	TGCGCCAGCAGCCAAGAAAGTGTTTGGGACAGGGTTAGCTACGAGCAGTACTTC
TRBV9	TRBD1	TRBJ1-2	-	CASSTGQADGGYTF	TGTGCCAGCAGCACCGGACAGGCGGATGGTGGCTACACCTTC
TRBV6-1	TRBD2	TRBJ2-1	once	CASSDPLAGGPSQGYNERFF	TGTGCCAGCAGTGATCCTCTAGCGGGAGGGCCTTCTCAAGGCTACAATGAGCGGTTCTTC
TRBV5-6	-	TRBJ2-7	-	CASSLGPGNEQYF	TGTGCCAGCAGCTTGGGTCCAGGGAATGAGCAGTACTTC
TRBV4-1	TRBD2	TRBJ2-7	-	CATPLTGLAYEQYF	TGCGCCACCCCTCTGACGGGACTAGCCTACGAGCAGTACTTC
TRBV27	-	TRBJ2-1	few	CASSLPGKSEQFF	TGTGCCAGCAGTTTACCGGGGAAGAGTGAGCAGTTCTTC
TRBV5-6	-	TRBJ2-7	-	CASSFGTNYEQYF	TGTGCCAGCAGCTTTGGGACAAACTACGAGCAGTACTTC
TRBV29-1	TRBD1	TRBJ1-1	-	CSAVKTGALTEAFF	TGCAGCGCCGTAAAGACAGGGGCCCTCACTGAAGCTTTCTTT
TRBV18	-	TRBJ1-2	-	CASSPLAESGYTF	TGTGCCAGCTCACCTCTGGCGGAATCTGGCTACACCTTC
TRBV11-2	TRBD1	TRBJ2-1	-	CASSSQGTGGNEQFF	TGTGCCAGCAGCTCTCAAGGGACAGGCGGCAATGAGCAGTTCTTC
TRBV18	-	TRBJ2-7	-	CASSPRGQLYEGQYF	TGTGCCAGCTCACCGCGGGGGCAACTCTACGAAGGGCAGTACTTC
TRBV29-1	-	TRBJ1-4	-	CSVDRGQEKLFF	TGCAGCGTTGACAGGGGTCAGGAAAAACTGTTTTTT
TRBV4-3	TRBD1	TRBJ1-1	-	CASSRTGGTEAFF	TGCGCCAGCAGCCGGACAGGGGGCACTGAAGCTTTCTTT
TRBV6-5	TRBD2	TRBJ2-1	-	CASSYSPRGGATEQFF	TGTGCCAGCAGTTACTCTCCCCGCGGGGGGGCCACTGAGCAGTTCTTC
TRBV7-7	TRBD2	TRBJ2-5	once	CASSPGTSGLGTQYF	TGTGCCAGCAGCCCCGGGACTAGCGGCCTTGGGACCCAGTACTTC
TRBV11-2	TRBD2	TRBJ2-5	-	CASSQLAEAETQYF	TGTGCCAGCAGCCAACTAGCGGAGGCGGAGACCCAGTACTTC
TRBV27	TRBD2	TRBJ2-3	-	CASSSSTSGARTDTQYF	TGTGCCAGCAGTTCGAGCACTAGCGGAGCCCGCACAGATACGCAGTATTTT
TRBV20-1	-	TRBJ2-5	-	CSASGQETQYF	TGCAGTGCTAGCGGGCAAGAGACCCAGTACTTC
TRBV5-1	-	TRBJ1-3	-	CASSPTAGPTTGNTIYF	TGCGCCAGCAGCCCGACAGCGGGCCCTACAACTGGAAACACCATATATTTT
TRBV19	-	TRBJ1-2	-	CASSIGGHQANYGYTF	TGTGCCAGTAGTATAGGGGGGCACCAAGCTAACTATGGCTACACCTTC
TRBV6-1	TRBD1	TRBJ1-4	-	CASSATGAAEKLFF	TGTGCCAGCAGTGCGACAGGGGCCGCTGAAAAACTGTTTTTT
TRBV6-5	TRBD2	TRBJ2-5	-	CASSYLAGVGETQYF	TGTGCCAGCAGCTACCTAGCGGGAGTTGGCGAGACCCAGTACTTC
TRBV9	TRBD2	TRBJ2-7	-	CASGGGNEQYF	TGTGCCAGCGGGGGGGGGAACGAGCAGTACTTC
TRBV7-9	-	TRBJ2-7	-	CASSPLVAAPSYEQYF	TGTGCCAGCAGCCCCTTAGTAGCGGCCCCCTCCTACGAGCAGTACTTC